This TCR beta chain is from a study of lymphopenia after photon versus proton radiotherapy. Study-level results: Larger post-nadir TCR diversity loss correlated inversely with survival in deceased patients. Photon-treated patients lost naive T cells and TCR diversity; proton-treated stayed stable. Post-nadir diversity loss with photons came from oligoclonal expansion, particularly CD8+ Temra cells.

This CDR3 comprises 17 residues. Germline-derived CDR1 and CDR2 are LNHNV and YYDKDF (reference sequence). With 3 bases removed from V and 6 bases from J, the gap between germline ends came to 20 bases. Remarks on this clone: Its antigen is unknown.

Here immunoSEQ multiplex PCR was the method, and the copy in TCRdb shows in-frame clones only, minus some. The sample yields tens of thousands of clones, 90% seen once. Sequencing used peripheral blood, obtained from a patient treated with photon-based radiotherapy. The receptor was derived from a woman aged 45-65 years with cholangiocarcinoma. This sequence joins TRBV15 and TRBJ2-2; D possibly corresponds to TRBD1 (6 bases). In nucleotides, the CDR3 is TGTGCCACCAGCAGGAAACCAGGGGACCTTGGGCCCGGGGAGCTGTTTTTT. Translation: CATSRKPGDLGPGELFF.